The source of this T cell receptor (beta chain) is a study of CD8+CD57+ T cells in acquired aplastic anemia. Those patients picked for sequencing had displayed CD8+CD57+ cell expansion on flow cytometry. This clonotype occurred many times. This CDR3 region has 17 residues. Germline values: CDR1 LNHNV, CDR2 YYDKDF (reference sequence). The V and J ends lost 3 bases and 2 bases, in that order; junction bases with no gene match: 10. The use of genomic DNA as template underpinned the TCR beta VDJ and CDR3 profiling. TCRdb re-called the reads with MiXCR, one entry per CDR3 protein. The sample records around 200,000 distinct CDR3 sequences, almost 50% being singletons.

Sequenced input: sorted CD4+, CD8+, or CD8+CD57+ T cells (not recorded which) from PBMCs. The chain links TRBV15 to TRBJ2-3; 8 positions match TRBD2. This receptor was identified in a human donor with aplastic anemia. The chain's CDR3 is CATSSPLVAGPTDTQYF. The DNA for the CDR3 is TGTGCCACCAGCAGCCCCCTTGTAGCGGGACCCACAGATACGCAGTATTTT.